This is a list of T cell receptor beta chains from one sample in a study of beta chain features in type 1 diabetes. TCRdb keeps only in-frame clones here, not all; method: immunoSEQ multiplex PCR. This table has more than 150,000 clones, about 12% appearing once. Input material: central memory CD4+ T cells from blood. The receptors shown here come from a young woman in good health. CDR3s include the opening cysteine and the closing phenylalanine or tryptophan. Fields, in order: J gene, V gene, CDR3 protein.

j_call: TRBJ2-1; v_call: TRBV5-1; cdr3_aa: CASSLYSSGGLGEQFF
j_call: TRBJ1-2; v_call: TRBV30; cdr3_aa: CAQPRLQGSTGYTF
j_call: -; v_call: TRBV7-8; cdr3_aa: CASSSRLEFEQYF
j_call: TRBJ2-1; v_call: TRBV29-1; cdr3_aa: CSVEAGRVDFQFF
j_call: TRBJ2-7; v_call: TRBV9; cdr3_aa: CASSPEATPSSYEQYF
j_call: TRBJ2-7; v_call: TRBV7-2; cdr3_aa: CASSSFYEQYF
j_call: TRBJ2-3; v_call: TRBV5-1; cdr3_aa: CASSWGRDTQYF
j_call: TRBJ2-4; v_call: TRBV6-4; cdr3_aa: CASSGQPGDIQYF
j_call: TRBJ2-7; v_call: TRBV7-3; cdr3_aa: CASSLEGLAVYEQYF
j_call: TRBJ2-7; v_call: TRBV7-9; cdr3_aa: CASSLARSRDEQYF
j_call: TRBJ2-1; v_call: TRBV6-5; cdr3_aa: CASSYVREGKVEQFF
j_call: TRBJ1-4; v_call: TRBV10-3; cdr3_aa: CAISDRGNSNEKLFF
j_call: TRBJ1-1; v_call: TRBV5-1; cdr3_aa: CASSLLLGGTNTEAFF
j_call: TRBJ1-5; v_call: TRBV6-6; cdr3_aa: CASAQQGGGNQPQHF
j_call: TRBJ1-5; v_call: TRBV7-2; cdr3_aa: CASSYFEGNQPQHF
j_call: TRBJ1-1; v_call: TRBV5-1; cdr3_aa: CASSFQVNTEAFF
j_call: TRBJ1-1; v_call: TRBV25-1; cdr3_aa: CASSEYRNTEAFF
j_call: TRBJ2-1; v_call: TRBV14; cdr3_aa: CASSQPPRGVSYNEQFF
j_call: TRBJ2-1; v_call: TRBV18; cdr3_aa: CASSPPESIPYNEQFF
j_call: TRBJ2-3; v_call: TRBV9; cdr3_aa: CASSVSQGAEMTGRDTQYF
j_call: TRBJ2-3; v_call: TRBV11-3; cdr3_aa: CASSYGQGGADTQYF
j_call: TRBJ2-7; v_call: TRBV11-2; cdr3_aa: CASSLDLDPYEQYF
j_call: TRBJ2-2; v_call: TRBV7-8; cdr3_aa: CASSPYAGLNTGELFF
j_call: TRBJ1-2; v_call: TRBV11-2; cdr3_aa: CASSSRGQESSYGYTF
j_call: TRBJ2-3; v_call: TRBV7-2; cdr3_aa: CASSLDGLAGITDTQYF
j_call: TRBJ1-2; v_call: TRBV7-9; cdr3_aa: CASSPGHREGGYTF
j_call: TRBJ2-1; v_call: TRBV4-3; cdr3_aa: CASSETSGSYNEQFF
j_call: TRBJ2-1; v_call: TRBV7-7; cdr3_aa: CASSAGLAGTSVEQFF
j_call: TRBJ2-2; v_call: TRBV7-3; cdr3_aa: CASSSKGTGELFF
j_call: TRBJ2-1; v_call: TRBV7-2; cdr3_aa: CASSLMARNEQFF
j_call: TRBJ1-1; v_call: TRBV2; cdr3_aa: CASIFVDINTEAFF
j_call: TRBJ1-2; v_call: TRBV30; cdr3_aa: CAWSDPRDRGVGYGYTF
j_call: TRBJ1-1; v_call: TRBV6-5; cdr3_aa: CAISPPSGMETEAFF
j_call: TRBJ2-5; v_call: TRBV29-1; cdr3_aa: CSDRQGQETQYF
j_call: TRBJ2-3; v_call: TRBV5-6; cdr3_aa: CASSFPSRSTDTQYF
j_call: TRBJ2-7; v_call: TRBV11-1; cdr3_aa: CASSADYYEQYF
j_call: TRBJ1-1; v_call: TRBV6-6; cdr3_aa: CASSYAGTGKGEAFF
j_call: TRBJ2-5; v_call: TRBV28; cdr3_aa: CASSLGSRVRYQETQYF
j_call: TRBJ2-7; v_call: TRBV19; cdr3_aa: CASSIEGSLFSYEQYF
j_call: TRBJ2-1; v_call: TRBV29-1; cdr3_aa: CSTGQRYNEQFF
j_call: TRBJ2-1; v_call: TRBV29-1; cdr3_aa: CSVESFGGSSYNEQFF
j_call: TRBJ2-3; v_call: TRBV7-2; cdr3_aa: CASSRDSNTQYF
j_call: TRBJ1-2; v_call: TRBV7-9; cdr3_aa: CASSLGRGSSFGYTF
j_call: TRBJ2-1; v_call: TRBV7-9; cdr3_aa: CASSLEWRGNEQFF
j_call: TRBJ2-1; v_call: TRBV11-2; cdr3_aa: CASSPQRSSYNEQFF
j_call: TRBJ1-1; v_call: TRBV25-1; cdr3_aa: CASRGQGYSEAFF
j_call: TRBJ2-7; v_call: TRBV14; cdr3_aa: CASSQNPDRVICEQYF
j_call: TRBJ2-1; v_call: TRBV6-5; cdr3_aa: CASSFLANSYNEQFF
j_call: TRBJ1-1; v_call: TRBV7-9; cdr3_aa: CASSSPQGNTEAFF
j_call: TRBJ2-5; v_call: TRBV2; cdr3_aa: CASSVQKETQYF
j_call: TRBJ2-1; v_call: TRBV28; cdr3_aa: CASRGAYRGQFF
j_call: TRBJ2-2; v_call: TRBV18; cdr3_aa: CASSPELARYTGELFF